One and the same sample provided the 7 T cell receptor beta chains below, sequenced in a study of blood T cell repertoires in COVID-19. The data were produced by immunoSEQ multiplex PCR, yet TCRdb's version contains in-frame clones alone and is incomplete. The sample consists of 170,000 or so clones, roughly 88% of them appearing once. Sequences were obtained from peripheral blood. All receptors derive from a woman aged 60 to 75 with acute or convalescent COVID-19.

V gene TRBV7-2 combines with J gene TRBJ2-1, with D tentatively TRBD2 (6 bases). CDR1 is SGHTA and CDR2 is FQGNSA in the germline V gene. The length of the CDR3 is 15 residues. V was pared by 5 bases and J by 6 bases, with 17 bases between. CDR3 residues: CASSLRGAGSNEQFF. For the CDR3, the DNA is TGTGCCAGCAGCCTACGCGGGGCAGGGAGCAATGAGCAGTTCTTC. Together with reference TRBV7-2 and TRBJ2-1, the CDR3 gives the full variable domain: GAGVSQSPSNKVTEKGKDVELRCDPISGHTALYWYRQSLGQGLEFLIYFQGNSAPDKSGLPSDRFSAERTGGSVSTLTIQRTQQEDSAVYLCASSLRGAGSNEQFFGPGTRLTVL.

This chain uses TRBV6-5 with TRBJ1-4; D not certain. This CDR3 is built from 14 residues. Germline V CDR1 and CDR2: MNHEY, SVGAGI. Trimming stripped 0 bases from V and 6 bases from J, with 8 bases between. CDR3 sequence (DNA): TGTGCCAGCAGTTACTCGAGGCAGCATGAAAAACTGTTTTTT. Residues: CASSYSRQHEKLFF.

The chain employs TRBV4-2 and TRBJ1-4, with 9 bases lining up with TRBD1. This CDR3 has 18 residues. V lost 4 bases, J lost 2 bases, and 11 bases stayed unmatched. Germline CDR1 is LGHNA and CDR2 is YNFKEQ. CDR3 residues: CASSLQVGTGSTNEKLFF. CDR3 in DNA: TGTGCCAGCAGCCTCCAGGTGGGGACAGGGTCCACTAATGAAAAACTGTTTTTT.

This chain connects TRBV7-9 to TRBJ1-2; 8 nucleotides agree with TRBD1. The CDR3 covers 16 residues. The J segment lost 2 bases and the V segment lost 3 bases, leaving 8 bases of the junction unmatched. Per germline, CDR1 SEHNR and CDR2 FQNEAQ (reference sequence). The CDR3 spells CASSFDGTGGNYGYTF. In DNA, the CDR3 is TGTGCCAGCAGCTTCGATGGGACAGGTGGGAACTATGGCTACACCTTC.

The genes are TRBV6-6 and TRBJ2-1; 9 nucleotides align to TRBD2. Germline V CDR1 and CDR2: MNHNY, SVGAGI (reference sequence). The CDR3 consists of 14 residues. The J segment lost 0 bases and the V segment lost 8 bases, leaving 2 bases of the junction unmatched. The CDR3 nucleotides read TGTGCCAGCCATAGCGGGGGCTCCTACAATGAGCAGTTCTTC. It encodes CASHSGGSYNEQFF.

This rearrangement joins TRBV4-1 to TRBJ1-2; a weak D match, TRBD1 (5 bases). Germline CDR1 is MGHRA and CDR2 is YSYEKL. This CDR3 has 15 residues. The ends were cut back, 1 base at V and 2 bases at J, with 11 bases in the middle. The CDR3 is CASSQVQTGNYGYTF. Written as DNA, the CDR3 is TGCGCCAGCAGCCAAGTACAAACAGGCAACTATGGCTACACCTTC.

With respect to this clone: Other DNA sequences from this sample encode an identical CDR3 as well. This sequence joins TRBV28 and TRBJ1-2; 8 bases are shared with TRBD1. CDR3 size: 14 residues. The germline gives CDR1 MDHEN, CDR2 SYDVKM. Trimming cost V 5 bases and J 4 bases; bases outside gene matches: 6. CDR3 residues: CASSPGGQAYGYTF. The CDR3 DNA is TGTGCCAGCAGTCCAGGGGGACAGGCCTATGGCTACACCTTC.